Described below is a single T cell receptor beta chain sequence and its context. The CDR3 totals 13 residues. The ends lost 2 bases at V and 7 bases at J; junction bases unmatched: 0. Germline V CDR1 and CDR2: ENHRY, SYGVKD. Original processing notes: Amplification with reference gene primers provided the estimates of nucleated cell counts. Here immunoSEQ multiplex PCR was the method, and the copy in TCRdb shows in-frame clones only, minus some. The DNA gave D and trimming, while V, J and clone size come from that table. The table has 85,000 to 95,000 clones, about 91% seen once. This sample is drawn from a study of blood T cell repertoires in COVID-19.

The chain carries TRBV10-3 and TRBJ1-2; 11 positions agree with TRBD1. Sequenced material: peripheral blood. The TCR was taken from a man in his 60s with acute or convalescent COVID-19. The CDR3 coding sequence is TGTGCCATCAGTGAGGGACAGGGGGCTGGCTACACCTTC. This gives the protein CAISEGQGAGYTF.